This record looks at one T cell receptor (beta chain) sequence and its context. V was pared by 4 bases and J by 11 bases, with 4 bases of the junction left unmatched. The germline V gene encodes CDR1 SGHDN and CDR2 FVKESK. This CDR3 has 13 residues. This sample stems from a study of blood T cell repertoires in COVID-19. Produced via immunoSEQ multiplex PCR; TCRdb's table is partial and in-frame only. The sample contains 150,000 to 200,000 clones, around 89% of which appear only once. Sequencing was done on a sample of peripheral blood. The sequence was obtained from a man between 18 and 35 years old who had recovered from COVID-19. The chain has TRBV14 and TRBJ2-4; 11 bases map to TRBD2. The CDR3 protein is CASSPGTSGVQYF. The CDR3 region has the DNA TGTGCCAGCAGCCCCGGGACTAGCGGTGTTCAGTACTTC.